This T cell receptor beta chain came from a study of persistence of HIV-infected CD4 T cells. Cells were stimulated with overlapping HIV-1 Gag 15-mer peptides. Sorted nonresponding memory CD4+ T cells were CD40L-negative, CD69-negative, CD45RO-high. The immunoSEQ assay was version 4, run in survey mode. Assay: immunoSEQ multiplex PCR; the TCRdb copy retains only in-frame clones and omits some. Here the sample spans about 39,000 clones, under 90% being singletons. A remark on this clone: Its matching antigen is unknown.

The material was cultured CD4+ T cells from PBMCs, obtained from a patient who received antiretroviral therapy. The source of this sequence is an adult with HIV. The donor label of this sample is uncertain.

DNA for the CDR3: TGCGCCAGCAGCCCCCCCGGGACAGGGTACGAGCAGTACTTC. Residues: CASSPPGTGYEQYF. V is TRBV5-1 and J is TRBJ2-7, with 9 nucleotides matching TRBD1. This CDR3 contains 14 residues. V dropped 4 bases and J dropped 4; count of bases not matched to a gene: 6. Germline V gene lookup returns CDR1 SGHRS and CDR2 YFSETQ.